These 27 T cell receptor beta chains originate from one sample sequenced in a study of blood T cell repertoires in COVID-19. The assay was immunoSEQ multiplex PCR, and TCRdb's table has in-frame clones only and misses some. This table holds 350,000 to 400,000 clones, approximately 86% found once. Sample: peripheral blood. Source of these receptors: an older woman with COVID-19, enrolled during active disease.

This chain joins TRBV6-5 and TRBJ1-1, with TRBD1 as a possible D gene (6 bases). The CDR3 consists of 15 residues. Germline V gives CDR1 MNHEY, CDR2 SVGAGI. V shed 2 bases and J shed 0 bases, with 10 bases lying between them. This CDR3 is CASSYKAGVNTEAFF. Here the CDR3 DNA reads TGTGCCAGCAGTTACAAGGCAGGGGTGAACACTGAAGCTTTCTTT.

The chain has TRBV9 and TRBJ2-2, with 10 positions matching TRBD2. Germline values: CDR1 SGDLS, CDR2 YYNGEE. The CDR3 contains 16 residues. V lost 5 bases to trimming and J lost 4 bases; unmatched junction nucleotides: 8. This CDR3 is CASSAQGLASTGELFF. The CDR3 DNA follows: TGTGCCAGCAGTGCCCAGGGACTAGCGTCCACCGGGGAGCTGTTTTTT.

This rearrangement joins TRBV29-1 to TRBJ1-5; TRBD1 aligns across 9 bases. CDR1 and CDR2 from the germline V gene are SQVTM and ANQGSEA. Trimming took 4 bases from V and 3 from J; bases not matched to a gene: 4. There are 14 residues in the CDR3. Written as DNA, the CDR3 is TGCAGCGTTGTGGGACAGGGAGTCAATCAGCCCCAGCATTTT. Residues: CSVVGQGVNQPQHF.

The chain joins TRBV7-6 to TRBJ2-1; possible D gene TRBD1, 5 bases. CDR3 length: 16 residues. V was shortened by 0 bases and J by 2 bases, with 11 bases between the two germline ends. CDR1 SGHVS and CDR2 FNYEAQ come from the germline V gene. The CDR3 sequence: CASSLAGLGTYNEQFF. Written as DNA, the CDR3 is TGTGCCAGCAGCTTAGCGGGGCTAGGGACCTACAATGAGCAGTTCTTC. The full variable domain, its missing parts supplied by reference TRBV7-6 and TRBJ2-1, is GAGVSQSPRYKVTKRGQDVALRCDPISGHVSLYWYRQALGQGPEFLTYFNYEAQQDKSGLPNDRFSAERPEGSISTLTIQRTEQRDSAMYRCASSLAGLGTYNEQFFGPGTRLTVL.

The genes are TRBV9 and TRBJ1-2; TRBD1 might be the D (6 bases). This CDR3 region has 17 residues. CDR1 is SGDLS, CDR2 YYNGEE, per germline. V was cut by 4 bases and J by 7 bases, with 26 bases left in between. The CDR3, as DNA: TGTGCCAGCAGCCCCCGATCAGTGGACAGTTGGAGCGTTGGCTACACCTTC. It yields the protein CASSPRSVDSWSVGYTF.

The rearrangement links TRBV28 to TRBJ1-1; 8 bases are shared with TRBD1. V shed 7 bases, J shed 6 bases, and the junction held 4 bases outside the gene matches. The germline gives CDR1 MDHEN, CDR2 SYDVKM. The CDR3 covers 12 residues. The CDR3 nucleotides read TGTGCCAGCAAAGTACAGGGGGCTGAAGCTTTCTTT. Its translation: CASKVQGAEAFF. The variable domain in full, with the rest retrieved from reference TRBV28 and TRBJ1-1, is DVKVTQSSRYLVKRTGEKVFLECVQDMDHENMFWYRQDPGLGLRLIYFSYDVKMKEKGDIPEGYSVSREKKERFSLILESASTNQTSMYLCASKVQGAEAFFGQGTRLTVV.

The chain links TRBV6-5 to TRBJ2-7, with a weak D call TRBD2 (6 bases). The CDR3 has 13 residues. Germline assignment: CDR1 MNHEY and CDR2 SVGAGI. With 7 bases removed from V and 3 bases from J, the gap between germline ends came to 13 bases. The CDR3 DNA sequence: TGTGCCAGCATTGGAGGGATCTACTACGAGCAGTACTTC. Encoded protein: CASIGGIYYEQYF.

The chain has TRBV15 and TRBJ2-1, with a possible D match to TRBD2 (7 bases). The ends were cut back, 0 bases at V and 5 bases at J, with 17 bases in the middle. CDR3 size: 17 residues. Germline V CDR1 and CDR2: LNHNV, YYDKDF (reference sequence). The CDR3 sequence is CATSRDDGGARNNEQFF. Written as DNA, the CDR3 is TGTGCCACCAGCAGAGATGATGGGGGGGCTCGGAACAATGAGCAGTTCTTC. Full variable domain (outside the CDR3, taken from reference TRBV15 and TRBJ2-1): DAMVIQNPRYQVTQFGKPVTLSCSQTLNHNVMYWYQQKSSQAPKLLFHYYDKDFNNEADTPDNFQSRRPNTSFCFLDIRSPGLGDTAMYLCATSRDDGGARNNEQFFGPGTRLTVL.

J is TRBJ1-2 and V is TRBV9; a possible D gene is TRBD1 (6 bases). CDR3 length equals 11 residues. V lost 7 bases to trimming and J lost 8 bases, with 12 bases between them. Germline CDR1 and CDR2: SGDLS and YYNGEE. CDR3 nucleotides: TGTGCCAGCGCCACAGGGAAGGGCTACACCTTC. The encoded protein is CASATGKGYTF.

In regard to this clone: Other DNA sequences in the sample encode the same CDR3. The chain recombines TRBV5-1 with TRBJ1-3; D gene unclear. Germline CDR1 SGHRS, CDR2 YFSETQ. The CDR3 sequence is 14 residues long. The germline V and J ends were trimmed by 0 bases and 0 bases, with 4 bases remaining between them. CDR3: CASSLAVSGNTIYF. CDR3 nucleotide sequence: TGCGCCAGCAGCTTGGCGGTCTCTGGAAACACCATATATTTT.

The CDR3: CASSVFTGNEQFF. The CDR3 DNA follows: TGTGCCAGCAGTGTGTTCACGGGCAATGAGCAGTTCTTC. The genes are TRBV2 and TRBJ2-1; D unresolved. Germline loops: CDR1 SNHLY, CDR2 FYNNEI. Deletions cut 4 bases from V and 6 bases from J, with 10 bases between. There are 13 residues in the CDR3.

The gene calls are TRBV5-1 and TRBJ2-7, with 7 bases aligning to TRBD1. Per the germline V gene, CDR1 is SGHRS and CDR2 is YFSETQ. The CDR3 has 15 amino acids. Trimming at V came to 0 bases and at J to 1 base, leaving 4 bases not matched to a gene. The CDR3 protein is CASSLESDRSYEQYF. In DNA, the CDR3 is TGCGCCAGCAGCTTGGAATCGGACAGGTCCTACGAGCAGTACTTC.

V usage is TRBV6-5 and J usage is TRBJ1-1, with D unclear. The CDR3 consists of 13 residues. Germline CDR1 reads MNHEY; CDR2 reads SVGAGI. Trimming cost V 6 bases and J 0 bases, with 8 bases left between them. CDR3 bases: TGTGCCAGCAGCCGGGAGATGAACACTGAAGCTTTCTTT. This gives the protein CASSREMNTEAFF.

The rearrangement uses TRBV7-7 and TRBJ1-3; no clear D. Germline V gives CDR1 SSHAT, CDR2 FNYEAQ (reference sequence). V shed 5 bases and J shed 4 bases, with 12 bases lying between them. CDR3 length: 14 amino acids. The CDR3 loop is CASSMGGSGNTIYF. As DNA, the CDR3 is TGTGCCAGCAGCATGGGAGGGTCCGGAAACACCATATATTTT.

The DNA for the CDR3 is TGTGCCAGCAGTGAGGCTTATGACAATGAGCAGTTCTTC. It translates to CASSEAYDNEQFF. The chain recombines TRBV2 with TRBJ2-1, with unresolved D. V shed 3 bases and J shed 5 bases, with 8 bases lying between them. The CDR3 spans 13 residues. Per the germline V gene, CDR1 is SNHLY and CDR2 is FYNNEI.

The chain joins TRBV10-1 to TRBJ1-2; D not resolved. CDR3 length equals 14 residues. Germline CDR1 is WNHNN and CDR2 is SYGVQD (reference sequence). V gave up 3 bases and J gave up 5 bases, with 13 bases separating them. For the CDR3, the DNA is TGCGCCAGCAGTGATGAGGAGGGCGGGTATGGCTACACCTTC. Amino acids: CASSDEEGGYGYTF.

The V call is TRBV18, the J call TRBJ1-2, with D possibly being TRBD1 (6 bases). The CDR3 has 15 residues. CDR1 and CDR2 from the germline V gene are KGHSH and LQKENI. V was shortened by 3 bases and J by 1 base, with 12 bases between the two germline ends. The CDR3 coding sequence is TGTGCCAGCTCACCCTCCAGGGGAAGTAACTATGGCTACACCTTC. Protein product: CASSPSRGSNYGYTF.

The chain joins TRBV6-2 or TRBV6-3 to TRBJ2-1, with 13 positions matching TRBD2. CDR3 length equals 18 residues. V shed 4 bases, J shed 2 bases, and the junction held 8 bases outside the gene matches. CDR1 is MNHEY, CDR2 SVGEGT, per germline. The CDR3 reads CASSLRLAGGLPYNEQFF. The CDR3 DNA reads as TGTGCCAGCAGTTTACGACTAGCGGGGGGACTTCCCTACAATGAGCAGTTCTTC.

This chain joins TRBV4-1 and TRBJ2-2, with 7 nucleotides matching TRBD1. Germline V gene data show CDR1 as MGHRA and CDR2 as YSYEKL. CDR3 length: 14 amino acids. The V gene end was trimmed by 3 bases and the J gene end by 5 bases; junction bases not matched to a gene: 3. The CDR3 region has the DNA TGCGCCAGCAGCCACAGGGGGAAGACCGGGGAGCTGTTTTTT. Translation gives CASSHRGKTGELFF.

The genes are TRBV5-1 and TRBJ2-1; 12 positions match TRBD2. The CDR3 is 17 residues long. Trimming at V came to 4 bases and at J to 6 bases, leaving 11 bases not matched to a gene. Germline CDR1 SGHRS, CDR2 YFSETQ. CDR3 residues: CASSHIKRTSGVNEQFF. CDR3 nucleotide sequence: TGCGCCAGCAGCCACATTAAAAGGACTAGCGGGGTCAATGAGCAGTTCTTC. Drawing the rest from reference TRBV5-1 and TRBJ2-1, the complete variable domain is KAGVTQTPRYLIKTRGQQVTLSCSPISGHRSVSWYQQTPGQGLQFLFEYFSETQRNKGNFPGRFSGRQFSNSRSEMNVSTLELGDSALYLCASSHIKRTSGVNEQFFGPGTRLTVL.

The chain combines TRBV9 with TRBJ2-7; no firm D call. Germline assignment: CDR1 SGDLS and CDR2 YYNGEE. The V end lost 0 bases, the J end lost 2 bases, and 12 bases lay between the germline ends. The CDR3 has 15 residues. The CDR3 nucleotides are TGTGCCAGCAGCGTAGGCAGGTCGCTTACCTACGAGCAGTACTTC. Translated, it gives CASSVGRSLTYEQYF.

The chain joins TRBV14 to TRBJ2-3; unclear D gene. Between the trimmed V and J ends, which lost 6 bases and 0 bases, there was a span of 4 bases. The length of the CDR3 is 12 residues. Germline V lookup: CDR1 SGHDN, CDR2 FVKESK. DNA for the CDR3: TGTGCCAGCAGTCCTAGCACAGATACGCAGTATTTT. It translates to CASSPSTDTQYF.

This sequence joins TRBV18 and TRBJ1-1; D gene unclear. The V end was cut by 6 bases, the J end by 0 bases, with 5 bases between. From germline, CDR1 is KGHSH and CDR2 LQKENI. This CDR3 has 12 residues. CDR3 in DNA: TGTGCCAGCTCGGGCCTGAACACTGAAGCTTTCTTT. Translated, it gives CASSGLNTEAFF.

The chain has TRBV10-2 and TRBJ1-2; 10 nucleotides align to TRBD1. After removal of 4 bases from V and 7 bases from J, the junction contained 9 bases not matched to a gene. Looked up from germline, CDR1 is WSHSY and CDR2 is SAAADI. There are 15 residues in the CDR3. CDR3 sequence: CASSATGTGALGYTF. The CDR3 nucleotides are TGCGCCAGCAGTGCAACCGGGACAGGGGCCCTTGGCTACACCTTC.

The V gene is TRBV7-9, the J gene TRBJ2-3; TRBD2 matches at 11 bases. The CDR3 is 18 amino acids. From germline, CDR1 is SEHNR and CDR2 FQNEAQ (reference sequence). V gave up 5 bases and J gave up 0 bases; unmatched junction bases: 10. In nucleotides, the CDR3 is TGTGCCAGCAGCCCTAAACTAGCGGGAGTTTTTAGCACAGATACGCAGTATTTT. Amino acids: CASSPKLAGVFSTDTQYF.

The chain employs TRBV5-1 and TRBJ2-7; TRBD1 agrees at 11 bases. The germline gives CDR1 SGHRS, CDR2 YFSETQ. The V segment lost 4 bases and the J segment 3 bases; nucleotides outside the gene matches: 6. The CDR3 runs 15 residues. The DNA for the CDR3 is TGCGCCAGCAGCGTATGGACAGGGGGCGACTACGAGCAGTACTTC. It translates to CASSVWTGGDYEQYF. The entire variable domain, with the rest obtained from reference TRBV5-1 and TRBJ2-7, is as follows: KAGVTQTPRYLIKTRGQQVTLSCSPISGHRSVSWYQQTPGQGLQFLFEYFSETQRNKGNFPGRFSGRQFSNSRSEMNVSTLELGDSALYLCASSVWTGGDYEQYFGPGTRLTVT.

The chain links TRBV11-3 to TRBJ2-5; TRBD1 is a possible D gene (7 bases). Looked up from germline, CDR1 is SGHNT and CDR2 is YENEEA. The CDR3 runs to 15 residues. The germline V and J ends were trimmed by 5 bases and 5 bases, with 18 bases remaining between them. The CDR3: CASSNRQGRGETQYF. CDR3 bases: TGTGCCAGCAGCAACAGACAGGGTCGGGGGGAGACCCAGTACTTC.